This T cell receptor (beta chain) was recovered during a study of shared clonotypes between healthy human individuals (TCRdb year 2020). About the study as a whole: A couple of women and three men aged 18 to 49 years were included in the cohort. Different laboratories and diverse techniques were used to prepare libraries and sequence TCR repertoires, to increase sequencing depth and limit assay-specific biases. Per donor, three plates each were used for CD4 naive and CD4 memory, two for CD8 naive, and one for CD8 memory. Between about 0.9 and 8.9 billion PBMCs per donor were obtained by leukapheresis. To estimate repertoire size and how much clonotypes are shared between individuals, the study performed deep sequencing of blood TCR repertoires from a handful of healthy adults.

Using the deep immunoSEQ assay, multiplex PCR amplified TCR CDR3 regions from genomic DNA. Extracted genomic DNA from each cell subset was spread evenly across all wells of several immunoSEQ 96-well plates, with each plate serving as a replicate. For sorted subsets, 200 ng of genomic DNA, equivalent to some 30,000 T cell genomes, went into each replicate PCR. Purified libraries were measured with a Qubit 3.0 fluorometer, size-checked on a Bioanalyzer 2100, and measured again with the KAPA Library Quantification kit. Every immunoSEQ 96-well plate was sequenced on a dedicated single-read 150-cycle Illumina NextSeq 550 flow cell. The published analysis was carried out like this. Because only junctional sequences without quality scores were contained in the immunoSEQ output, filtering matching that applied to full-length reads could not be performed. To assign V/J genes and CDR3, sequences were annotated using PyIR, a Python wrapper for IgBLAST v1.9, with IMGT germline references. Reads with weak V/J assignments (E-value above 1e-6), missing CDR3, stop codons, out-of-frame junctions, or ambiguous translated residues were removed. V3J clonotypes were defined as sequences sharing the same inferred V gene, J gene, and CDR3 amino acid sequence. Percentage overlap between repertoires was computed as shared unique clonotypes divided by the size of the smaller repertoire. Three approaches were used to assess repertoire richness: RTK rarefaction, the Chao1 estimator, and Recon v2.1 estimates of unobserved clonotypes. Generation probabilities were computed with OLGA for all TCRbeta clonotypes obtained by the gDNA method from several donors. Not all clones reach the TCRdb copy of this immuneACCESS table, which keeps in-frame sequences only. Checked studies attribute under half of the gap to unresolved V genes and leave the rest unexplained. The DNA gave D and trimming, while V, J and clone size come from that table. A total of around 1 million clones appear in this sample, 70% to 85% of them only once. Jointly, the top ten make up around 1.5% of the sample.

The germline ends are 8 bases apart after V is trimmed by 0 bases and J by 0 bases. CDR1 and CDR2 were assigned from the germline V gene as MNHEY and SVGAGI. The CDR3 goes from the cysteine to the phenylalanine over 15 residues. Solely the CDR3 DNA is kept, with 45 bases framed from the first base. The research as a whole found: Sampling was restricted to blood, and TCR repertoires in tissues likely differ from the TCR repertoires found in blood. Even with the large sequencing depth, rarefaction of the sorted-subset datasets indicated that sequencing was incomplete. The genetic and exposure-history diversity represented was limited by the small number of donors. Pairwise subsampling led to the expectation that sequencing depth would affect the degree of clonotype sharing among donors. Estimated clonotype richness was generally larger for naive than for memory subsets. When several donors were compared, the shared fraction of clonotypes was about 5% for naive CD4, 3.5% to 4% for naive CD8, more than 2% for memory CD4, and approximately 0.4% for memory CD8. Higher generation probabilities were observed for clonotypes shared by all four sorted-subset donors than for non-shared clonotypes.

Note on this clone: The antigen it binds to is not known. Base qualities are not recorded, but no much larger clone differs from it by a single base.

Donors were healthy HIV-negative adults with no recently reported acute infections or vaccinations. All donors were Caucasian adults living in Nashville, Tennessee, USA. CD4+ T cells were enriched by magnetic negative selection, after which naive cells were positively selected on CD45RA and the negative fraction was taken as the memory subset. Blood was collected by leukapheresis, and PBMCs were isolated by Ficoll-Histopaque density gradient centrifugation and then cryopreserved in liquid nitrogen vapor phase. Analytical flow cytometry was used to check the purity and quantity of each magnetically sorted T cell population. From each sorted fraction, genomic DNA was isolated and quantified by UV absorbance on a Nanodrop 2000c.

The receptor was derived from a young man in good health. The rearranged chain carries TRBV6-5 and TRBJ1-1; no D segment can be confidently identified. Sequenced: memory CD4+ T cells sorted from blood. The sample's cell subset or site label, in plain terms: CD45RA-negative fraction. The DNA is TGTGCCAGCAGTTACTCTCGGAATATGAACACTGAAGCTTTCTTT. It translates to CASSYSRNMNTEAFF.